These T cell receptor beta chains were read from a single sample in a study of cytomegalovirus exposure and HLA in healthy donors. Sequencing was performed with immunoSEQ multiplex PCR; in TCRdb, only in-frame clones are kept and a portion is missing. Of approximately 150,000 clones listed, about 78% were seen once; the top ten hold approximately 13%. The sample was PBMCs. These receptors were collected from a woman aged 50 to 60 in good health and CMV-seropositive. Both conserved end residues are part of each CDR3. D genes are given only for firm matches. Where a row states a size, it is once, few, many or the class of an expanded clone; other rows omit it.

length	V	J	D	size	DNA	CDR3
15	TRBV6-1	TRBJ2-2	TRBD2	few	TGTGCCAGCAGTTTAGCGGGGGGAGACACCGGGGAGCTGTTTTTT	CASSLAGGDTGELFF
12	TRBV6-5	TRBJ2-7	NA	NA	TGTGCCAGCAGTTACTCAGGAGGCGAGCAGTACTTC	CASSYSGGEQYF
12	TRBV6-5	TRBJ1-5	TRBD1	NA	TGTGCCAGCAGTTCGACAGGGCAGCCCCAGCATTTT	CASSSTGQPQHF
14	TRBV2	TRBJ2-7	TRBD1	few	TGTGCCAGCACCGCCGCCGGGACAGGGGGAGAGCAGTACTTC	CASTAAGTGGEQYF
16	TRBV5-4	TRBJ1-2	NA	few	TGTGCCAGCAGCTTGGAGCAGGGAAGGGGTAACTATGGCTACACCTTC	CASSLEQGRGNYGYTF
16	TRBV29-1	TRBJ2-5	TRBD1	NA	TGCAGCACCCGGACAGGGCGGTCTTTATACCAAGAGACCCAGTACTTC	CSTRTGRSLYQETQYF
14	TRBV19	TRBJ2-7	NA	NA	TGTGCCAGTAATCGACAGGGAGGCTCCTACGAGCAGTACTTC	CASNRQGGSYEQYF
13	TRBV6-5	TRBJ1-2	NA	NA	TGTGCCAGCAGGAGACTCATGAACTATGGCTACACCTTC	CASRRLMNYGYTF
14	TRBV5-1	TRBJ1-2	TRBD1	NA	TGCGCCAGCAGCTTTTCGACAGGGTGGGATGGCTACACCTTC	CASSFSTGWDGYTF
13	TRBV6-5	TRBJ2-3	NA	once	TGTGCCAGCAGACCCCGCCGGTCAGATACGCAGTATTTT	CASRPRRSDTQYF
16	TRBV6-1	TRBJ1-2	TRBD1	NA	TGTGCCAGCAGTGGCTTCGGGACAGGGGTTGACTATGGCTACACCTTC	CASSGFGTGVDYGYTF
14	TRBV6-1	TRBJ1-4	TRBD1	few	TGTGCCAGCAGGGCCGGGACAGGGAATGAAAAACTGTTTTTT	CASRAGTGNEKLFF
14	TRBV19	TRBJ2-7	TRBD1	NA	TGTGCCAGTACCGGGACAGGGGGCTCCTACGAGCAGTACTTC	CASTGTGGSYEQYF
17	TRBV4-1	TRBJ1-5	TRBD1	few	TGCGCCAGCAGCCAAGACCCCGGGACAGGGAGCAATCAGCCCCAGCATTTT	CASSQDPGTGSNQPQHF
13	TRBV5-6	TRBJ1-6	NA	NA	TGTGCCAGCAGCTTGGTCCAGAAGTCACCCCTCCACTTT	CASSLVQKSPLHF
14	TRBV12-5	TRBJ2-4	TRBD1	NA	TGTGCTAGTGGTCCAGGACAGGGTGGGAACATTCAGTACTTC	CASGPGQGGNIQYF
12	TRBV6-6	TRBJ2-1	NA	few	TGTGCCAGCAGTAAAGCCGGTAATGAGCAGTTCTTC	CASSKAGNEQFF
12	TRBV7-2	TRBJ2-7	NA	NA	TGTGCCAGCAGCTCTTTCGCCTACGAGCAGTACTTC	CASSSFAYEQYF
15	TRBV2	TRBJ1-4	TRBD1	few	TGTGCCAGCGGCCGGGACAGGACAACTAATGAAAAACTGTTTTTT	CASGRDRTTNEKLFF
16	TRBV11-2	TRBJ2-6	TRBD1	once	TGTGCCAGCAGCTTAGCATTCAGGGGGCAGACCAACGTCCTGACTTTC	CASSLAFRGQTNVLTF
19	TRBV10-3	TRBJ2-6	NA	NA	TGTGCCATCAGTGAGTCGTACGCCACTCTGAGCTCTGGGGCCAACGTCCTGACTTTC	CAISESYATLSSGANVLTF
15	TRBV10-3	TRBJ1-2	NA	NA	TGTGCCATCAGTGAAACAGGGTGGAACAACTATGGCTACACCTTC	CAISETGWNNYGYTF
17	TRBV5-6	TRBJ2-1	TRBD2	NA	TGTGCCAGCAGCCGGGGAAGGTGGGGGAGGGGAACCAATGAGCAGTTCTTC	CASSRGRWGRGTNEQFF
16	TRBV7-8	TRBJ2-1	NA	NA	TGTGCCAGCAGCTTAGGACTACTATTGCAAGGCAATGAGCAGTTCTTC	CASSLGLLLQGNEQFF
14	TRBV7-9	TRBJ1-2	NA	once	TGTGCCAGCAGCCAGAAGGACAGCAACTATGGCTACACCTTC	CASSQKDSNYGYTF
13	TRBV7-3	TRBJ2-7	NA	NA	TGTTCCAGCAGCTTGGGGGGGCACCACGAGCAGTACTTC	CSSSLGGHHEQYF
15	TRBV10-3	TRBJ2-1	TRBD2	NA	TGTGCCATCAGTTCCTCTAGCGGAGAGTACAATGAGCAGTTCTTC	CAISSSSGEYNEQFF
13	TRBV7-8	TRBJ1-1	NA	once	TGTGCCAGCAGCTTAGATAGTTACACTGAAGCTTTCTTT	CASSLDSYTEAFF
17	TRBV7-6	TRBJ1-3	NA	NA	TGTGCCAGCAGCTTAGCGAGGAGACAGAGCTCTGGAAACACCATATATTTT	CASSLARRQSSGNTIYF
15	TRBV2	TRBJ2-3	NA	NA	TGTGCCAGCAGTCGGGGAAGCGAGATCACAGATACGCAGTATTTT	CASSRGSEITDTQYF
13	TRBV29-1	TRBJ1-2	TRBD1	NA	TGCAGCACATACAACAGGGGTATCTATGGCTACACCTTC	CSTYNRGIYGYTF
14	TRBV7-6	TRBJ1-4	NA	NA	TGTGCCAGCAGCTCGACAGGCGGAGTTGAAAAACTGGTTTTT	CASSSTGGVEKLVF
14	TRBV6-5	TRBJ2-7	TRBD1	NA	TGTGCCAGCAGGGACGGACAGGGGGCGGACGAGCAGTACTTC	CASRDGQGADEQYF
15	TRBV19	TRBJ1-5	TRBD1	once	TGTGCCAGTAGTATGGACAGGGATCGCAATCAGCCCCAGCATTTT	CASSMDRDRNQPQHF
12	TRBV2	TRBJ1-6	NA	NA	TGTGCCAGCAGTTTCCTGAATTCACCCCTCCACTTT	CASSFLNSPLHF
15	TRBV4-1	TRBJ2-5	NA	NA	TGCGCCAGCAGCCTATTTGGGGGGGCGCGGGAGACCCAGTACTTC	CASSLFGGARETQYF
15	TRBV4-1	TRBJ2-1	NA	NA	TGCGCCAGCAGCCTTCTTATTAGGACAGAATATGAGCAGTTCTTC	CASSLLIRTEYEQFF
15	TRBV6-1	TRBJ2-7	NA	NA	TGTGCCAGCAGTGAAGCGTCGTACAGGGGAGGAGAGCAGTACTTC	CASSEASYRGGEQYF
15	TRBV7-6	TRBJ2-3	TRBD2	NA	TGTGCCAGCAGTCGGACGGGGGGGTTCACAGATACGCAGTATTTT	CASSRTGGFTDTQYF
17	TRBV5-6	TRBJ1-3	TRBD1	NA	TGTGCCAGCAGCTTGGCTTGGGACAGACGCTCTGGAAACACCATATATTTT	CASSLAWDRRSGNTIYF
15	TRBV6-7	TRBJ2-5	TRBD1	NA	TGTGCCAGCAGTTCGACAGGGTCCGCCGAAGAGACCCAGTACTTC	CASSSTGSAEETQYF
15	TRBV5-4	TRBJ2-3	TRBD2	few	TGTGCCATCCGGAGCGGGGGGGCAAGGACAGATACGCAGTATTTT	CAIRSGGARTDTQYF
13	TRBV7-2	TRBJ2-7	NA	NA	TGTGCCAGCAGCTTAGCCCGAGTCTACGAGCAGTACTTC	CASSLARVYEQYF
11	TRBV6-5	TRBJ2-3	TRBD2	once	TGTGCCAGCAGCGGGGGGGATACGCAGTATTTT	CASSGGDTQYF
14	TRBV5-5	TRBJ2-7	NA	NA	TGTGCCAGCAGCTTCACAGACCCAGTTTACGAGCAGTACTTC	CASSFTDPVYEQYF
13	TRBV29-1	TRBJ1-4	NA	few	TGCAGCGTTCCGGGGGTAGTTAACGGAAAACTGTTTTTT	CSVPGVVNGKLFF
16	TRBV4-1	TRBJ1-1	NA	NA	TGCGCCAGCAGCCCCGGGTTAGAGTGGAGGAACACTGAAGCTTTCTTT	CASSPGLEWRNTEAFF
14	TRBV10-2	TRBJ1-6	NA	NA	TGCGCCAGCAGTGATTCAGGGAAGGATTCACCCCTCCACTTT	CASSDSGKDSPLHF
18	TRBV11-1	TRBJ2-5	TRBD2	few	TGTGCCAGCAGCTTAGCTGGGACTAGCGGGGGAGACCAAGAGACCCAGTACTTC	CASSLAGTSGGDQETQYF
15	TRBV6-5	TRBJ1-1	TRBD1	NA	TGTGCCAGCAGTTACCCAGGGGGCGTGAACACTGAAGCTTTCTTT	CASSYPGGVNTEAFF
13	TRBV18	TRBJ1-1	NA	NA	TGTGCCACCCGCGGACAGATGAACACTGAAGCTTTCTTT	CATRGQMNTEAFF
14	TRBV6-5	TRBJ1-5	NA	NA	TGTGCCAGCACAAACCGTGCGGGAAATCAGCCCCAGCATTTT	CASTNRAGNQPQHF
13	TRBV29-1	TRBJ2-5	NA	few	TGCAGCGTTGGTCAGGGGCGCGGGGAGACCCAGTACTTC	CSVGQGRGETQYF
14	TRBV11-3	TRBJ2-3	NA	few	TGTGCCAGCAGCTTAGGAGGAGACACAGATACGCAGTATTTT	CASSLGGDTDTQYF
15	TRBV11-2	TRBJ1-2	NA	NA	TGTGCCAGCAGCGAAACCAGCCTGCCAGGATCTGGCTACACCTTC	CASSETSLPGSGYTF
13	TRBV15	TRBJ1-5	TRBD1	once	TGTGCCACCGGCGGACAGGGTAGTCAGCCCCAGCATTTT	CATGGQGSQPQHF
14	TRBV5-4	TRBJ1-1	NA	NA	TGTGCCAGCAGCTCCATCGGGGTAGGCACTGAAGCTTTCTTT	CASSSIGVGTEAFF